The 3 T cell receptor beta chains below all came from one sample that was sequenced in a study of blood T cell repertoires in COVID-19. Only in-frame clones appear in the TCRdb table, and some are missing; sequencing was by immunoSEQ multiplex PCR. Here the sample spans fewer than 200,000 clones, 75% to 85% being singletons. Input material: peripheral blood. The source is a human donor in a cohort sampled during active COVID-19.

The chain couples TRBV19 to TRBJ1-1; D gene uncertain. Trimming stripped 5 bases from V and 4 bases from J, with 14 bases between. The germline gives CDR1 LNHDA, CDR2 SQIVND (reference sequence). This CDR3 spans 14 amino acids. The CDR3 DNA reads as TGTGCCAGTAGTGCCACGGGGTGGGGCACTGAAGCTTTCTTT. Protein sequence: CASSATGWGTEAFF. Looking up the rest from reference TRBV19 and TRBJ1-1 gives the full variable domain: DGGITQSPKYLFRKEGQNVTLSCEQNLNHDAMYWYRQDPGQGLRLIYYSQIVNDFQKGDIAEGYSVSREKKESFPLTVTSAQKNPTAFYLCASSATGWGTEAFFGQGTRLTVV.

The V and J genes are TRBV7-8 and TRBJ2-7; 8 bases map to TRBD1. The CDR3 has 15 amino acids. After removal of 0 bases from V and 7 bases from J, the junction contained 8 bases not matched to a gene. The germline V gene has CDR1 SGHVS and CDR2 FQNEAQ. CDR3 nucleotide sequence: TGTGCCAGCAGCTTAGCGGTGACAGGGGTCTTTGAGCAGTACTTC. Its translation: CASSLAVTGVFEQYF.

The chain has TRBV7-2 and TRBJ2-7, with 7 bases identical to TRBD2. J was trimmed by 4 bases and V by 2 bases; bases with no gene match: 11. The length of the CDR3 is 16 residues. Germline loops: CDR1 SGHTA, CDR2 FQGNSA. CDR3 region: CASSLRGRAGKYEQYF. In DNA form, the CDR3 reads TGTGCCAGCAGCTTAAGAGGGAGGGCCGGAAAGTACGAGCAGTACTTC.